This entry features one T cell receptor beta chain sequence. Documented time point: before trial treatment. This specimen belongs to a study of low-dose radiotherapy and immunotherapy resistance in tumors. As for the study in general: On an every-two-weeks schedule, patients received intravenous nivolumab 240 mg, along with ipilimumab 1 mg/kg every six weeks.

This CDR3 comprises 14 residues. Losses at the gene ends were 5 bases for V and 10 bases for J; bases not matched to a gene: 8. Germline V gene sequence: CDR1 KGHDR, CDR2 SFDVKD. Primers used for first-strand cDNA, a TRAV- and TRBV-specific set, covered both alpha and beta chains. It was with a constant-region primer and a V-primer adapter that TCRs were amplified over roughly 20 PCR cycles. Using its own MiXCR run on the reads, TCRdb lists one record per CDR3 protein. The table records around 90,000 distinct CDR3 sequences, under 20% of them present only once. The chain is built from TRBV24-1 and TRBJ2-1; TRBD2 aligns across 9 bases. The source was PBMCs, collected before treatment. The origin of this receptor is a male donor with prostate cancer. In DNA form, the CDR3 reads TGTGCCACCAGTGTCCCGGGACTAGCACAGGAGCAGTTCTTC. It codes for CATSVPGLAQEQFF.